The 15 T cell receptor beta chains reported below all come from one sample, sequenced in a study of shared clonotypes between healthy human individuals. Data came from immunoSEQ multiplex PCR; TCRdb stores just in-frame clones and leaves some out. The sample gives 2,100,000 or so clones, approximately 94% of which show up once; roughly 0.13% is in the top ten. Material: naive CD4+ T cells sorted from blood. The sample's subset: CD45RA+ positively selected. These receptors came from a man aged 18 to 30 in good health.

This chain links TRBV4-1 with TRBJ2-3; 8 bases map to TRBD2. The CDR3 is made up of 20 amino acids. Germline trimming cut 0 bases from V and 0 bases from J; bases unmatched to any gene: 14. Germline-derived CDR1 and CDR2 are MGHRA and YSYEKL. CDR3 protein: CASSQDRGGLVRLSTDTQYF. For the CDR3, the DNA is TGCGCCAGCAGCCAAGATAGGGGGGGACTAGTCCGTCTCAGCACAGATACGCAGTATTTT.

V gene TRBV10-3 combines with J gene TRBJ2-1, with 7 bases aligning to TRBD2. Germline V gives CDR1 ENHRY, CDR2 SYGVKD. J lost 3 bases, V lost 5 bases, and 1 base had no gene match. The CDR3 extends over 13 amino acids. CDR3 sequence: CAISSSGYNEQFF. Written as DNA, the CDR3 is TGTGCCATCAGTTCTAGCGGCTACAATGAGCAGTTCTTC.

J is TRBJ2-7 and V is TRBV28; D call uncertain. This CDR3 contains 11 residues. The germline V gene encodes CDR1 MDHEN and CDR2 SYDVKM. Trimming pared 5 bases from V and 6 bases from J, leaving 8 bases between. As DNA, the CDR3 is TGTGCCAGCAGTCCCAAATCCGAGCAGTACTTC. Encoded protein: CASSPKSEQYF.

Details on this clone: The same CDR3 is also encoded by other DNA sequences in this sample. This sequence joins TRBV25-1 and TRBJ1-1, with a tentative D call TRBD1 (6 bases). Germline CDR1 and CDR2: MGHDK and SYGVNS. V was pared by 6 bases and J by 1 base, with 9 bases between. The CDR3 is 13 amino acids. CDR3: CASSSTGNTEAFF. CDR3 coding DNA: TGTGCCAGCAGCTCGACAGGGAACACTGAAGCTTTCTTT.

Concerning this clone itself: The junction and the germline gene differ at one end; a read error may be behind it. This rearrangement joins TRBV5-1 to TRBJ1-3; 8 nucleotides line up with TRBD1. The CDR3 has 12 amino acids. CDR1 and CDR2 from the germline V gene are SGHRS and YFSETQ. CDR3 DNA sequence: TGCGCCAGCAGCTTGGAGGGCAGGGGGCCGCTATTT. Translation: CASSLEGRGPLF.

The chain carries TRBV30 and TRBJ2-5; maybe TRBD2 (6 bases). The germline V gene encodes CDR1 GTSNPN and CDR2 SVGIG (reference sequence). V was cut by 4 bases and J by 5 bases, with 20 bases left in between. This CDR3 region has 15 residues. In DNA form, the CDR3 reads TGTGCCTGGACCACGACACGGGAGAGGCGGGAGACCCAGTACTTC. Residues: CAWTTTRERRETQYF.

As to this clone: Germline and junction disagree at one end, which may indicate a read error. This chain links TRBV29-1 with TRBJ2-5, with 8 bases identical to TRBD1. Germline V gives CDR1 SQVTM, CDR2 ANQGSEA. The CDR3 is 13 residues long. The CDR3 DNA reads TGCAGCGTTGATACCCAGGGGGCTCTACTGGGGGACTTC. This sequence encodes CSVDTQGALLGDF.

As to this clone: Other DNA variants within this sample encode the same CDR3. V gene TRBV5-1 combines with J gene TRBJ2-7, with TRBD1 matching over 7 bases. The ends lost 4 bases at V and 3 bases at J; junction bases unmatched: 4. Germline V lookup: CDR1 SGHRS, CDR2 YFSETQ. This CDR3 region has 13 residues. CDR3 in amino acids: CASSLTGNYEQYF. The CDR3 nucleotides are TGCGCCAGCAGCCTGACAGGGAACTACGAGCAGTACTTC. The whole variable domain, filled in from reference TRBV5-1 and TRBJ2-7, reads KAGVTQTPRYLIKTRGQQVTLSCSPISGHRSVSWYQQTPGQGLQFLFEYFSETQRNKGNFPGRFSGRQFSNSRSEMNVSTLELGDSALYLCASSLTGNYEQYFGPGTRLTVT.

This chain uses TRBV10-3 with TRBJ1-2; possible D gene TRBD1, 6 bases. Germline V lookup: CDR1 ENHRY, CDR2 SYGVKD. V was clipped by 10 bases and J by 2 bases, with 14 bases between them. This CDR3 has 13 residues. In nucleotides, the CDR3 is TGTGCCACCCATACAGGGACAAACTATGGCTACACCTTC. It specifies CATHTGTNYGYTF.

The chain joins TRBV15 to TRBJ2-1; 11 bases line up with TRBD2. The CDR3 spans 16 residues. The V gene end was trimmed by 2 bases and the J gene end by 9 bases; junction bases not matched to a gene: 9. Germline V gene lookup returns CDR1 LNHNV and CDR2 YYDKDF (reference sequence). CDR3 protein: CATSRLSGGASFEQFF. In DNA form, the CDR3 reads TGTGCCACCAGCAGACTTAGCGGGGGGGCTTCATTTGAGCAGTTCTTC.

The J gene is TRBJ1-2, the V gene TRBV27; D is unresolved. Germline CDR1 MNHEY, CDR2 SMNVEV (reference sequence). Between the trimmed V and J ends, which lost 8 bases and 0 bases, there was a span of 19 bases. The CDR3 is 16 amino acids. The CDR3 nucleotides are TGTGCCAGCGGCCGGACGGTTGGGTCGCCTAACTATGGCTACACCTTC. Its protein is CASGRTVGSPNYGYTF.

This clone was counted once. The J gene is TRBJ2-7, the V gene TRBV7-9, with D uncertain. Per germline, CDR1 SEHNR and CDR2 FQNEAQ (reference sequence). V was clipped by 5 bases and J by 0 bases, with 11 bases between them. This CDR3 is 14 amino acids long. CDR3 amino acids: CASSPGRNSYEQYF. As DNA, the CDR3 is TGTGCCAGCAGCCCAGGACGGAACTCCTACGAGCAGTACTTC.

Of note for this clone: The sample has other DNA sequences that encode this CDR3 too. V is TRBV5-1 and J is TRBJ2-7; 9 bases align to TRBD1. Germline V gene lookup returns CDR1 SGHRS and CDR2 YFSETQ. The CDR3 length is 14 residues. Trimming took 4 bases from V and 3 from J; bases not matched to a gene: 5. The CDR3 DNA is TGCGCCAGCAGCCTCGGACAGGGGAGCTACGAGCAGTACTTC. Protein product: CASSLGQGSYEQYF.

This rearrangement joins TRBV7-9 to TRBJ2-1; D assignment may be TRBD1 or TRBD2 (5 bases each). Germline CDR1 and CDR2: SEHNR and FQNEAQ (reference sequence). The CDR3 is made up of 15 amino acids. Between the trimmed V and J ends, which lost 3 bases and 1 base, there was a span of 10 bases. CDR3 residues: CASSFDSGSYNEQFF. In DNA form, the CDR3 reads TGTGCCAGCAGCTTTGACAGCGGATCCTACAATGAGCAGTTCTTC.

The chain carries TRBV7-9 and TRBJ2-7; possibly TRBD1 or TRBD2 for D (5 bases each). The CDR3 is made up of 14 amino acids. Germline V gene lookup returns CDR1 SEHNR and CDR2 FQNEAQ (reference sequence). The V end was cut by 4 bases, the J end by 4 bases, with 14 bases between. This CDR3 reads CASSSPGRSYEQYF. Written as DNA, the CDR3 is TGTGCCAGCAGCTCACCGGGACGGTCTTACGAGCAGTACTTC.